The 20 T cell receptor beta chains presented below share a single source sample, sequenced in a study of cytomegalovirus exposure and HLA in healthy donors. With 60 Vbeta and 13 Jbeta primers, the PCR was carried out. Only in-frame clones appear in the TCRdb table, and some are missing; sequencing was by immunoSEQ multiplex PCR. The data contain around 100,000 clones, approximately 66% of them singletons. The sample was PBMCs. The receptor set was obtained from a woman aged 45-65 years in good health and CMV-seronegative.

The chain uses TRBV2 and TRBJ2-3, with 13 positions matching TRBD2. Germline trimming cut 5 bases from V and 6 bases from J; bases unmatched to any gene: 8. The germline V gene encodes CDR1 SNHLY and CDR2 FYNNEI. The CDR3 consists of 16 residues. The CDR3 here is CASSHRTSGRGDTQYF. CDR3 DNA sequence: TGTGCCAGCAGTCACAGGACTAGCGGGAGAGGGGATACGCAGTATTTT.

This chain connects TRBV4-1 to TRBJ2-2; D perhaps matches TRBD1 (6 bases). The CDR3 consists of 16 residues. Germline loops: CDR1 MGHRA, CDR2 YSYEKL. Trimming took off 6 bases at V and 0 bases at J, with 14 bases between the two ends. CDR3: CASRDLRGSNTGELFF. DNA of the CDR3: TGCGCCAGCAGGGATTTGAGGGGGTCGAACACCGGGGAGCTGTTTTTT.

The chain has TRBV14 and TRBJ2-7; D gene ambiguous. The V end lost 1 base, the J end lost 3 bases, and 7 bases lay between the germline ends. This CDR3 has 13 amino acids. Germline-derived CDR1 and CDR2 are SGHDN and FVKESK. In DNA form, the CDR3 reads TGTGCCAGCAGCCAAGGGAGTCTCTACGAGCAGTACTTC. Encoded protein: CASSQGSLYEQYF.

This sequence joins TRBV12-5 and TRBJ2-3; 7 bases line up with TRBD2. The CDR3 consists of 18 residues. V trimming: 5 bases; J trimming: 0 bases; junction bases outside the gene matches: 14. From germline, CDR1 is LGHNT and CDR2 FRNRAP. The CDR3 coding sequence is TGTGCTAGTGGTCCCCCTTGGGGCATGCGGGGGAGCACAGATACGCAGTATTTT. This gives the protein CASGPPWGMRGSTDTQYF.

This clone was recorded only once. V is TRBV6-1 and J is TRBJ1-5, with D possibly TRBD1 on 6 matching bases. The V gene lost 7 bases and the J gene lost 4 bases, with 11 bases spanning the gap. Per the germline V gene, CDR1 is MNHNS and CDR2 is SASEGT. The CDR3 totals 13 residues. The CDR3 here is CASTSTGNQPQHF. The DNA of the CDR3 is TGTGCCAGCACTTCAACAGGGAATCAGCCCCAGCATTTT.

This chain uses TRBV7-8 with TRBJ1-6; the D gene is possibly TRBD1 (6 bases). CDR3 length equals 15 residues. The germline gives CDR1 SGHVS, CDR2 FQNEAQ. Trimming removed 1 base at V and 7 bases at J, with 11 bases between. The CDR3 spells CASSLGAGVNSPLHF. The CDR3 bases are TGTGCCAGCAGCTTAGGGGCAGGGGTAAATTCACCCCTCCACTTT.

The rearrangement uses TRBV11-2 and TRBJ2-3; 16 positions agree with TRBD2. Per the germline V gene, CDR1 is SGHAT and CDR2 is FQNNGV. The V gene end was trimmed by 5 bases and the J gene end by 2 bases; junction bases not matched to a gene: 7. The CDR3 is made up of 18 amino acids. The CDR3 nucleotides read TGTGCCAGCAGCCGGGGACTAGCGGGAGGGCGTGACACAGATACGCAGTATTTT. Translated, it gives CASSRGLAGGRDTDTQYF.

The rearrangement links TRBV7-9 to TRBJ1-1; D gene uncertain. Germline V gene data show CDR1 as SEHNR and CDR2 as FQNEAQ (reference sequence). CDR3 size: 11 residues. The germline V and J ends were trimmed by 5 bases and 10 bases, with 11 bases remaining between them. For the CDR3, the DNA is TGTGCCAGCAGCCCTTTCGAGAGAGCTTTCTTT. Translation gives CASSPFERAFF.

The chain is built from TRBV4-3 and TRBJ2-3; TRBD2 agrees at 10 bases. The length of the CDR3 is 15 residues. Germline V gene lookup returns CDR1 LGHNA and CDR2 YSLEER. J gave up 5 bases and V 4 bases, and 6 bases lay outside the gene matches. CDR3 sequence: CASSRASGSVDTQYF. The CDR3 bases are TGCGCCAGCAGCCGAGCTAGCGGGAGTGTAGATACGCAGTATTTT.

The chain carries TRBV7-8 and TRBJ1-1; the match to TRBD1 covers 8 bases. CDR3 length: 14 amino acids. V trimming: 2 bases; J trimming: 3 bases; junction bases outside the gene matches: 2. Germline CDR1 reads SGHVS; CDR2 reads FQNEAQ. CDR3 in amino acids: CASSLTGGDTEAFF. CDR3 nucleotide sequence: TGTGCCAGCAGCTTAACAGGGGGGGACACTGAAGCTTTCTTT.

The V gene is TRBV7-2, the J gene TRBJ1-4, with unresolved D. This CDR3 region has 14 residues. The V gene's germline CDR1 is SGHTA and CDR2 FQGNSA. V dropped 2 bases and J dropped 6 bases, with 10 bases sitting between them. CDR3 sequence (DNA): TGTGCCAGCAGCTTATTAGTTGGAGATGAAAAACTGTTTTTT. Translating gives CASSLLVGDEKLFF.

This clone showed up just a few times. The rearrangement joins TRBV19 to TRBJ1-5; a weak D match, TRBD1 (6 bases). Trimming shortened V by 5 bases and J by 8 bases, and 13 bases separated the two germline ends. The CDR3 runs 13 residues. The germline V gene encodes CDR1 LNHDA and CDR2 SQIVND (reference sequence). The CDR3: CASSDTGREPQHF. CDR3 in DNA: TGTGCCAGTAGTGATACAGGGAGGGAGCCCCAGCATTTT.

This clone was seen a few times. The CDR3 coding sequence is TGTGCCAGCAGTGTCTACGAGCAGTACTTC. Translating gives CASSVYEQYF. V usage is TRBV2 and J usage is TRBJ2-5, with unresolved D. The J call may be incorrect, as the DNA end agrees better with TRBJ2-7. This CDR3 has 10 amino acids. CDR1 and CDR2 (germline): SNHLY, FYNNEI.

V is TRBV28 and J is TRBJ2-7; a possible D gene is TRBD1 (6 bases). The length of the CDR3 is 15 residues. The germline CDR1 and CDR2 sequences are MDHEN and SYDVKM. Trimming removed 2 bases from V and 3 bases from J, with 14 bases in between. CDR3 in amino acids: CASSLITGPNYEQYF. The CDR3, as DNA: TGTGCCAGCAGTTTAATTACAGGGCCTAACTACGAGCAGTACTTC.

V gene TRBV2 combines with J gene TRBJ2-3; TRBD2 matches at 10 bases. J gave up 5 bases and V 5 bases, and 4 bases lay outside the gene matches. This CDR3 has 14 amino acids. Germline-derived CDR1 and CDR2 are SNHLY and FYNNEI. CDR3 nucleotides: TGTGCCAGCAGTACCCTAGCGGGAGTAGATACGCAGTATTTT. The encoded protein is CASSTLAGVDTQYF.

The V and J genes are TRBV7-8 and TRBJ2-1; 8 positions match TRBD2. The germline CDR1 and CDR2 sequences are SGHVS and FQNEAQ. V shed 6 bases and J 5 bases; nucleotides not matched to a gene: 12. CDR3 length: 16 amino acids. The CDR3 coding sequence is TGTGCCAGCAGAATAGGTCGCGGGGGGAAGAACAATGAGCAGTTCTTC. Amino acid sequence: CASRIGRGGKNNEQFF.

V is TRBV11-2 and J is TRBJ2-5, with 9 bases that match TRBD1. Germline V lookup: CDR1 SGHAT, CDR2 FQNNGV. The CDR3 sequence is 15 residues long. V lost 5 bases and J lost 2; bases outside the gene matches: 6. The CDR3 DNA sequence: TGTGCCAGCAGCCCCCGGACAGGGGAGCAAGAGACCCAGTACTTC. Translation: CASSPRTGEQETQYF.

The chain joins TRBV7-7 to TRBJ2-7; possible D gene TRBD2, 6 bases. Trimming took 5 bases from V and 3 from J, leaving 17 bases between them. The CDR3 has 15 amino acids. CDR1 is SSHAT, CDR2 FNYEAQ, per germline (reference sequence). CDR3 residues: CASSVTGTYLYEQYF. CDR3 nucleotides: TGTGCCAGCAGCGTCACCGGGACTTACCTCTACGAGCAGTACTTC.

The chain combines TRBV29-1 with TRBJ2-1, with a tentative D call TRBD2 (5 bases). Per the germline V gene, CDR1 is SQVTM and CDR2 is ANQGSEA. The V end lost 7 bases, the J end lost 7 bases, and 14 bases lay between the germline ends. The CDR3 is made up of 12 amino acids. CDR3 DNA: TGCAGCGCCAACCGTCCGGGGAATGAGCAGTTCTTC. It is translated as CSANRPGNEQFF.

This clone was seen a handful of times. The chain couples TRBV29-1 to TRBJ1-4; tentatively, D is TRBD1 (5 bases). This CDR3 has 11 residues. Germline loops: CDR1 SQVTM, CDR2 ANQGSEA. V lost 7 bases and J 5 bases, leaving 8 bases between the germline ends. CDR3 loop: CSGRQNEKLFF. CDR3 DNA: TGCAGCGGTCGACAGAATGAAAAACTGTTTTTT. Full variable domain (missing parts from reference TRBV29-1 and TRBJ1-4): SAVISQKPSRDICQRGTSLTIQCQVDSQVTMMFWYRQQPGQSLTLIATANQGSEATYESGFVIDKFPISRPNLTFSTLTVSNMSPEDSSIYLCSGRQNEKLFFGSGTQLSVL.